Each of the 21 T cell receptor beta chains below was sequenced from the same sample in a study of T cell repertoires in cytomegalovirus infection. TCRdb recomputed calls from the reads with MiXCR, one row per CDR3 protein. This table holds 500,000 or so distinct CDR3 sequences, approximately 17% found once. Source material: CD8+ T cells from PBMCs. These receptors came from a human donor in good health (CMV status not recorded). Some clones in this sample may be carry-over from other donors' samples.

This clonotype was detected many times. The chain employs TRBV12-3 or TRBV12-4 and TRBJ1-1, with D hard to call. The CDR3 length is 15 residues. V was trimmed by 7 bases and J by 4 bases, leaving 19 bases between them. In DNA, the CDR3 is TGTGCCAGCACCCGGGGTCCTAAACGGGCCACTGAAGCTTTCTTT. Protein sequence: CASTRGPKRATEAFF.

The chain uses TRBV9 and TRBJ2-1; the match to TRBD1 covers 12 bases. This CDR3 has 15 amino acids. Germline trimming cut 0 bases from V and 8 bases from J; bases unmatched to any gene: 3. Germline V lookup: CDR1 SGDLS, CDR2 YYNGEE. The CDR3 region has the DNA TGTGCCAGCAGCGTAGAGGGACAGGGGGCGGATGAGCAGTTCTTC. This encodes CASSVEGQGADEQFF.

The chain links TRBV12-3 or TRBV12-4 to TRBJ2-5, with 8 bases matching TRBD2. The V gene end was trimmed by 5 bases and the J gene end by 6 bases; junction bases not matched to a gene: 8. The CDR3 contains 14 residues. The CDR3 protein is CASSESGSAQTQYF. The CDR3 DNA reads TGTGCCAGCAGTGAGAGCGGGAGCGCCCAGACCCAGTACTTC.

In this sample, this clonotype turned up many times. One end of the junction does not line up with germline, which may come from a read error. The V and J genes are TRBV27 and TRBJ2-3; 9 bases align to TRBD1. The germline V gene encodes CDR1 MNHEY and CDR2 SMNVEV (reference sequence). The length of the CDR3 is 13 residues. The CDR3 loop is CASSPPSGTGYLF. The CDR3 nucleotides are TGTGCCAGCAGTCCCCCCTCCGGGACAGGGTATTTATTT.

This clonotype was counted only a few times. The chain couples TRBV5-6 to TRBJ2-5; 9 bases are shared with TRBD1. This CDR3 is 14 amino acids long. Trimming cost V 4 bases and J 4 bases; bases outside gene matches: 5. CDR1 SGHDT and CDR2 YYEEEE come from the germline V gene. As DNA, the CDR3 is TGTGCCAGCAGCACGGGACAGGGTGGAGAGACCCAGTACTTC. Translating it yields CASSTGQGGETQYF.

V and J are TRBV6-5 and TRBJ2-7; no reliable D call. This CDR3 is 12 amino acids long. Germline loops: CDR1 MNHEY, CDR2 SVGAGI. V was clipped by 5 bases and J by 3 bases, with 8 bases between them. This chain's CDR3 is CASSQSYYEQYF. The CDR3 DNA reads as TGTGCCAGCAGTCAGAGTTACTACGAGCAGTACTTC.

CDR3 protein: CASSWAQGRTTYEQYF. CDR3 bases: TGTGCCAGCAGTTGGGCGCAAGGCCGAACCACCTACGAGCAGTACTTC. The chain links TRBV6-8 to TRBJ2-7; D not resolved. V lost 4 bases and J lost 2, with 18 bases in between. There are 16 residues in the CDR3. The germline CDR1 and CDR2 sequences are MNHGY and SAAAGT.

Points on this clonotype: The junction does not match germline at one end; this may be a read error. The chain recombines TRBV15 with TRBJ1-1; D ambiguous. This CDR3 has 13 amino acids. The germline CDR1 and CDR2 sequences are LNHNV and YYDKDF (reference sequence). The CDR3 DNA reads as TGTGCCACCAGCACCCCGATGAACACTGTAGCTTTCTTT. Translation: CATSTPMNTVAFF.

The chain uses TRBV4-1 and TRBJ2-5; 9 bases line up with TRBD2. Germline V lookup: CDR1 MGHRA, CDR2 YSYEKL. This CDR3 contains 18 residues. Trimming at V came to 0 bases and at J to 0 bases, leaving 8 bases not matched to a gene. The CDR3 sequence: CASSQESVAGGYQETQYF. CDR3 DNA sequence: TGCGCCAGCAGCCAAGAGTCGGTCGCGGGGGGGTACCAAGAGACCCAGTACTTC.

There are a few counts of this clonotype. V usage is TRBV28 and J usage is TRBJ1-4; TRBD1 agrees at 7 bases. V gave up 4 bases and J gave up 5 bases; unmatched junction bases: 13. This CDR3 is built from 17 residues. Germline CDR1 and CDR2: MDHEN and SYDVKM. CDR3 sequence (DNA): TGTGCCAGCAGTTCCCCCGCACAGGGGCTAAGCAATGAAAAACTGTTTTTT. Translation: CASSSPAQGLSNEKLFF.

The chain joins TRBV2 to TRBJ2-5; D is unclear. The CDR3 consists of 13 residues. Between the trimmed V and J ends, which lost 3 bases and 6 bases, there was a span of 11 bases. CDR1 is SNHLY and CDR2 is FYNNEI in the germline V gene. The CDR3 reads CASSEGIVKTQYF. The CDR3 region has the DNA TGTGCCAGCAGTGAGGGGATTGTGAAGACCCAGTACTTC. The whole variable domain, remainder taken from reference TRBV2 and TRBJ2-5, is EPEVTQTPSHQVTQMGQEVILRCVPISNHLYFYWYRQILGQKVEFLVSFYNNEISEKSEIFDDQFSVERPDGSNFTLKIRSTKLEDSAMYFCASSEGIVKTQYFGPGTRLLVL.

The rearrangement uses TRBV7-9 and TRBJ1-2, with D perhaps matching TRBD1 (6 bases). CDR3 length: 12 residues. V was shortened by 4 bases and J by 6 bases, with 9 bases between the two germline ends. The germline CDR1 and CDR2 sequences are SEHNR and FQNEAQ (reference sequence). The CDR3 sequence: CASSSWTDGYTF. CDR3 sequence (DNA): TGTGCCAGCAGCTCCTGGACAGATGGCTACACCTTC.

With regard to this clonotype: At one boundary the junction diverges from the germline segment, which might be a read error. This chain connects TRBV6-2 or TRBV6-3 to TRBJ1-1; D call uncertain. The CDR3 extends over 13 amino acids. Germline assignment: CDR1 MNHEY and CDR2 SVGEGT. In nucleotides, the CDR3 is TGTGCACGCACCGCCCTTCTCAACACTGAAGCGTTCTTT. It encodes CARTALLNTEAFF.

The gene calls are TRBV27 and TRBJ2-5, with D possibly matching TRBD1 (6 bases). V lost 3 bases to trimming and J lost 4 bases, with 12 bases between them. CDR1 and CDR2 from the germline V gene are MNHEY and SMNVEV (reference sequence). CDR3 length equals 14 residues. The CDR3 sequence is CASSFFGQSETQYF. The CDR3, as DNA: TGTGCCAGCAGTTTTTTCGGACAGTCAGAGACCCAGTACTTC.

This clonotype was seen repeatedly, ten times or more. The chain carries TRBV5-1 and TRBJ2-7; 12 nucleotides agree with TRBD2. The CDR3 has 19 amino acids. The germline V gene encodes CDR1 SGHRS and CDR2 YFSETQ. V lost 3 bases, J lost 3 bases, and 16 bases stayed unmatched. Here the CDR3 reads CASSSEDGTSGRFFYEQYF. The DNA for the CDR3 is TGCGCCAGCAGCTCAGAGGACGGGACTAGCGGGCGGTTTTTCTACGAGCAGTACTTC.

This clonotype was observed a handful of times. This chain joins TRBV2 and TRBJ1-3, with D unresolved. The CDR3 is made up of 15 amino acids. CDR1 is SNHLY and CDR2 is FYNNEI in the germline V gene. V gave up 4 bases and J gave up 0 bases, with 10 bases separating them. This chain's CDR3 is CASSAQRSSGNTIYF. Written as DNA, the CDR3 is TGTGCCAGCAGTGCCCAACGGAGCTCTGGAAACACCATATATTTT.

CDR3 nucleotides: TGCAGTGCTAGAGATCAAGGGAACCGAGGCGAGCAGTACTTC. It translates to CSARDQGNRGEQYF. This sequence joins TRBV20-1 and TRBJ2-7, with D unresolved. The CDR3 runs 14 residues. V was cut by 0 bases and J by 6 bases, with 15 bases left in between. The germline V gene encodes CDR1 DFQATT and CDR2 SNEGSKA (reference sequence).

This clonotype was found many times. The chain is built from TRBV29-1 and TRBJ2-7; 14 bases line up with TRBD2. Germline CDR1 and CDR2: SQVTM and ANQGSEA. After removal of 3 bases from V and 3 bases from J, the junction contained 1 base not matched to a gene. The CDR3 is 14 residues long. The CDR3 loop reads CSVDGTSGSYEQYF. CDR3 bases: TGCAGCGTTGACGGGACTAGCGGGAGCTACGAGCAGTACTTC.

Concerning this clonotype: A much larger clone sits a single nucleotide away, making a read error possible. The J gene is TRBJ1-4, the V gene TRBV11-2; D is unresolved. This CDR3 comprises 12 residues. Trimming shortened V by 6 bases and J by 4 bases, and 6 bases separated the two germline ends. CDR1 and CDR2 (germline): SGHAT, FQNNGV. The CDR3 nucleotides are TGTGCCAGCAGGGGCCTTAATGAAAAACTGTTTTTT. It translates to CASRGLNEKLFF.

This clonotype appeared many times. V is TRBV27 and J is TRBJ1-6; the D is unclear. The CDR3 has 14 residues. Germline V CDR1 and CDR2: MNHEY, SMNVEV (reference sequence). The V gene lost 10 bases and the J gene lost 0 bases, with 10 bases spanning the gap. Written as DNA, the CDR3 is TGTGCCACTGCCTGGAGCTCCTATAATTCACCCCTCCACTTT. This encodes CATAWSSYNSPLHF.

The CDR3 sequence: CASSEMRGYEQYF. Written as DNA, the CDR3 is TGTGCCAGCAGTGAAATGAGGGGATACGAGCAGTACTTC. The rearrangement links TRBV6-1 to TRBJ2-7; D is possibly TRBD1 or TRBD2 (5 bases each). This CDR3 contains 13 residues. Looked up from germline, CDR1 is MNHNS and CDR2 is SASEGT. Between the trimmed V and J ends, which lost 2 bases and 4 bases, there was a span of 9 bases.